A selection of T cell receptor beta chains follows, all from one sample in a study of T cell repertoires in cytomegalovirus infection. TCRdb re-called the reads through MiXCR, storing one row per CDR3 protein. The sample contains more than 140,000 distinct CDR3 sequences, 6.5% of which appear only once. The sequenced material came from PBMCs. The receptors were sampled from a human donor in good health (CMV status not recorded). Some clones in this sample may be carry-over from other donors' samples. Both conserved end residues are part of each CDR3. A D gene is named only where the DNA matches it firmly. Clone size is not always given. Where it is, it says once, few, many or a class for expanded clones.

>-|TRBJ1-1|many|TRBV7-9
TGTGCCAGCAGCTTGCGGGGGGCCGACACTGAAGCTTTCTTT
CASSLRGADTEAFF
>TRBD1|TRBJ2-7|many|TRBV2
TGTGCCAGCAGGGACAGGGTTCGGTCCTACGAGCAGTACTTC
CASRDRVRSYEQYF
>-|TRBJ2-2|many|TRBV28
TGTGCCAGCAGTTCACCCGCGAGGGTTCTAGGGGGGGAGCTGTTTTTT
CASSSPARVLGGELFF
>-|TRBJ2-7|many|TRBV20-1
TGCAGTGCTAGAGTCACGGCCAACTACGAGCAGTACTTC
CSARVTANYEQYF
>TRBD1|TRBJ1-5|many|TRBV7-2
TGTGCCAGCAGCTCCCCCCGGGACAGGATGAGCAATCAGCCCCAGCATTTT
CASSSPRDRMSNQPQHF
>TRBD2|TRBJ2-2|many|TRBV7-2
TGTGCCAGCAGCCTAGCGGGGGGGCCGAACACCGGGGAGCTGTTTTTT
CASSLAGGPNTGELFF
>-|TRBJ1-5|-|TRBV14
TGTGCCAGCAGCCAAGGCGGGTTTCAGCCCCAGCATTTT
CASSQGGFQPQHF
>-|TRBJ2-2|many|TRBV7-2
TGTGCCAGCAGCTCACCGGGACCAATGAACACCGGGGAGCTGTTTTTT
CASSSPGPMNTGELFF
>-|TRBJ1-3|many|TRBV7-6
TGTGCCAGCGGGTTCGGGGACTCTGGAAACACCATATATTTT
CASGFGDSGNTIYF
>-|TRBJ1-6|many|TRBV10-3
TGTGCCATCAGTGAGTCGAGGGCACTTGGCTCCTATAATTCACCCCTCCACTTT
CAISESRALGSYNSPLHF
>-|TRBJ2-2|-|TRBV3-1
TGTGCCAGCAGCCCCAGGGGACTACCGGCGGAGGAGCTGTTTTTT
CASSPRGLPAEELFF
>-|TRBJ2-5|-|TRBV5-6
TGTGCCAGCAGCTTGGACGGACCGGGGGTCCAAGAGACCCAGTACTTC
CASSLDGPGVQETQYF
>-|TRBJ2-1|-|TRBV6-2/TRBV6-3
TGTGCCAGCAGTTACCAGAGCTCCTACAATGAGCAGTTCTTC
CASSYQSSYNEQFF
>TRBD2|TRBJ2-1|-|TRBV7-9
TGTGCCAGCAGCACCAGACTAGCGGGGGATGGGGAGCAGTTCTTC
CASSTRLAGDGEQFF
>TRBD2|TRBJ2-3|-|TRBV10-3
TGTGCCATCAGTTTGCTAGCGGGGAGGGGTACGCAGTATTTT
CAISLLAGRGTQYF
>-|TRBJ2-5|-|TRBV29-1
TGCAGCGTTGGTGGGGGGCGTTTTGGCCAGACCCAGTACTTC
CSVGGGRFGQTQYF
>-|TRBJ1-2|many|TRBV7-2
TGTGCCAGCAGCTTAGGTGCGGGAATAGCTAACTATGGCTACACCTTC
CASSLGAGIANYGYTF
>TRBD1|TRBJ2-3|many|TRBV7-6
TGTGCCAGCAGCTTAGAGATCGGCAGGGGGAATTATTTT
CASSLEIGRGNYF